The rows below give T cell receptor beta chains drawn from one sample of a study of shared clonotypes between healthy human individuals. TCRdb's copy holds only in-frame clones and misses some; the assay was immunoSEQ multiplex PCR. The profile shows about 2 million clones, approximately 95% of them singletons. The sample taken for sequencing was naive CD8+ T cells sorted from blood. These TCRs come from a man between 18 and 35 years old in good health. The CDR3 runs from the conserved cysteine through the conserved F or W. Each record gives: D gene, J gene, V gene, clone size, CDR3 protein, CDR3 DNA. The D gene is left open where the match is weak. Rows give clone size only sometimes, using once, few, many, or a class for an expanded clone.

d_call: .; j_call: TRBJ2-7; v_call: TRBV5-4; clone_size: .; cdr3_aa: CASSLALDYEQYF; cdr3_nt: TGTGCCAGCAGCTTGGCTTTAGACTACGAGCAGTACTTC
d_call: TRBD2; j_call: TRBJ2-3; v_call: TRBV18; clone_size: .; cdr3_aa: CASSPTLISSGSADTQYF; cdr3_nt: TGTGCCAGCTCACCAACCTTGATATCTAGCGGGAGCGCAGATACGCAGTATTTT
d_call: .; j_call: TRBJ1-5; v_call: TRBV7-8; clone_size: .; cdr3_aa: CASSLVGPSNQPQHF; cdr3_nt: TGTGCCAGCAGCTTAGTAGGTCCTAGCAATCAGCCCCAGCATTTT
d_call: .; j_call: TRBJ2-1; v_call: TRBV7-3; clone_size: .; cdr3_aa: CASSWDLDNEQFF; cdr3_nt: TGTGCCAGCAGCTGGGACCTTGACAATGAGCAGTTCTTC
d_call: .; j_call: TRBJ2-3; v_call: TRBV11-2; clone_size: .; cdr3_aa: CASSLDTPISTDTQYF; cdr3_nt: TGTGCCAGCAGCTTAGATACCCCGATAAGCACAGATACGCAGTATTTT
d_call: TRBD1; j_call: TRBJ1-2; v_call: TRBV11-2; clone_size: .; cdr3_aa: CASSLVVGGDYGYTF; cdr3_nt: TGTGCCAGCAGCTTAGTGGTAGGGGGCGACTATGGCTACACCTTC
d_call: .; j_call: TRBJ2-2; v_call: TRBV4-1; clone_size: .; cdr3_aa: CASSQRTLYTGELFF; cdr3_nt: TGCGCCAGCAGCCAAAGGACACTTTACACCGGGGAGCTGTTTTTT
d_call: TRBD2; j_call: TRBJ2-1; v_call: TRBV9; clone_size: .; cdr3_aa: CASSVGGLASNEQFF; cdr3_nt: TGTGCCAGCAGCGTAGGTGGACTAGCAAGCAATGAGCAGTTCTTC
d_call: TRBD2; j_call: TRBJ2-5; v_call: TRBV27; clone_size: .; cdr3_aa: CASSLVGVQGTSGETQYF; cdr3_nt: TGTGCCAGCAGTTTAGTGGGGGTCCAGGGGACTAGCGGAGAGACCCAGTACTTC
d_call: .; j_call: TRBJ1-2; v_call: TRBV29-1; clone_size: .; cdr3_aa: CSVDQGKGDGYTF; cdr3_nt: TGCAGCGTTGACCAGGGGAAGGGGGATGGCTACACCTTC
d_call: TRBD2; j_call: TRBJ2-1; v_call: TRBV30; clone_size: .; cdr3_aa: CAWSVLAGVNEQFF; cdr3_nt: TGTGCCTGGAGTGTATTAGCGGGGGTTAATGAGCAGTTCTTC
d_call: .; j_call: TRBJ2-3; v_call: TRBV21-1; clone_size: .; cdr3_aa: CASPEGPQGSQYF; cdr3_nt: TGTGCCAGCCCCGAGGGACCCCAGGGTTCGCAGTATTTT
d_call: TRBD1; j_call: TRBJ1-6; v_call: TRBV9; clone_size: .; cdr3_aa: CASSSRTGGDSPLHF; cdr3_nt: TGTGCCAGCAGCTCACGGACAGGAGGAGATTCACCCCTCCACTTT
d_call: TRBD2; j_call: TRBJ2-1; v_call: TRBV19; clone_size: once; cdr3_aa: CASSTTSGRYNEQFF; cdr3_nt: TGTGCCAGTAGTACCACTAGCGGGAGGTACAATGAGCAGTTCTTC
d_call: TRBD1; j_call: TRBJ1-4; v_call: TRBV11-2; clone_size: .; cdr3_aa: CASSSGQGDEKLFF; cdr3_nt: TGTGCCAGCAGCTCGGGACAGGGTGATGAAAAACTGTTTTTT
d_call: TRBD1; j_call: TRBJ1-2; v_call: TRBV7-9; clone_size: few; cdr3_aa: CASSPGGGGGYTF; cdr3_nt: TGTGCCAGCAGCCCCGGAGGGGGCGGTGGCTACACCTTC
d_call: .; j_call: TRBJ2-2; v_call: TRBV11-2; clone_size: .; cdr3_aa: CASSLDPRGTGELFF; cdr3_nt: TGTGCCAGCAGCTTAGACCCTCGCGGGACCGGGGAGCTGTTTTTT
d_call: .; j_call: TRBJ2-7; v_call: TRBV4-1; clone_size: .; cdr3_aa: CASSQDPAVISEQYF; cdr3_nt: TGCGCCAGCAGCCAAGATCCGGCGGTAATATCCGAGCAGTACTTC
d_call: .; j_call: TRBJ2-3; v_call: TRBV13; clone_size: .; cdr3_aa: CASSPWVPDTQYF; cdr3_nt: TGTGCCAGCAGCCCATGGGTCCCGGATACGCAGTATTTT
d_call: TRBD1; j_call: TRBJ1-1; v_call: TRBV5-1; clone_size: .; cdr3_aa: CASSPAGGTEAFF; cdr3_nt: TGCGCCAGCAGCCCCGCAGGGGGCACTGAAGCTTTCTTT
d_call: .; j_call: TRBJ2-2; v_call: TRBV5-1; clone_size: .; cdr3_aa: CASSFRSGTGELFF; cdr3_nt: TGCGCCAGCAGCTTCAGAAGCGGGACCGGGGAGCTGTTTTTT
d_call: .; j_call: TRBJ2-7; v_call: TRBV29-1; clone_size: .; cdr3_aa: CSVIGAGSSYEQYF; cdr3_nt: TGCAGCGTTATCGGCGCGGGGAGCTCCTACGAGCAGTACTTC
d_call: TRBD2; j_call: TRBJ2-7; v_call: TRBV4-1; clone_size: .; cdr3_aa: CASSQDREVRGYEQYF; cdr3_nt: TGCGCCAGCAGCCAAGATCGGGAGGTGAGGGGATACGAGCAGTACTTC
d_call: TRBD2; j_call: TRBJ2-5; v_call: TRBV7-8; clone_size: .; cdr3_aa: CASSLAGGPGETQYF; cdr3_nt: TGTGCCAGCAGCTTAGCGGGAGGGCCGGGGGAGACCCAGTACTTC
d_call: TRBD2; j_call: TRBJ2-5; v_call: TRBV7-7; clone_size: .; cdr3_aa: CASSTRLAGSGETQYF; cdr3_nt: TGTGCTAGCAGCACCCGACTAGCGGGTTCGGGGGAGACCCAGTACTTC
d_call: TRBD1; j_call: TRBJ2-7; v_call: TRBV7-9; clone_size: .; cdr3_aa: CASETGSYEQYF; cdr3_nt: TGTGCCAGCGAGACAGGGTCCTACGAGCAGTACTTC
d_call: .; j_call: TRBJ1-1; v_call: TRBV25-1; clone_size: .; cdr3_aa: CASSEFNLRRGNTEAFF; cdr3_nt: TGTGCCAGCAGTGAATTTAATTTACGGCGGGGAAACACTGAAGCTTTCTTT
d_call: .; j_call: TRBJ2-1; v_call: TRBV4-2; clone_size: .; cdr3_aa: CASSWMENEQFF; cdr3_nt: TGTGCCAGCAGTTGGATGGAGAATGAGCAGTTCTTC
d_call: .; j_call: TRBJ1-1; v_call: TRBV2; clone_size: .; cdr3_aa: CAGLAPNTEAFF; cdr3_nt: TGTGCCGGACTCGCCCCGAACACTGAAGCTTTCTTT